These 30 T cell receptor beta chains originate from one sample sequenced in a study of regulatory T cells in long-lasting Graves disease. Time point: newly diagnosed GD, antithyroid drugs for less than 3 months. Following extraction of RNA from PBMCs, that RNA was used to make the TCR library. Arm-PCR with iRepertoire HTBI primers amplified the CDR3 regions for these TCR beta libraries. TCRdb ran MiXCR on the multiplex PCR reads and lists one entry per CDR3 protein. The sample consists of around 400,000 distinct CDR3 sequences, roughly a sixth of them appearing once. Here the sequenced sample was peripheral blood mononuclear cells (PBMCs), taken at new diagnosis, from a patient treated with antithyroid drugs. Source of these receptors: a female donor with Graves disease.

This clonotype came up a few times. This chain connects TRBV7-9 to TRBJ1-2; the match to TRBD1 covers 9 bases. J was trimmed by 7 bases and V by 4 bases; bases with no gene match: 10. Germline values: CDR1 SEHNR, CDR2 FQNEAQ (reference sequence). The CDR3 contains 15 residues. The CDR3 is CASSSSLLQGAGYTF. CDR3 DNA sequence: TGTGCCAGCAGCTCCAGCCTCCTACAGGGGGCTGGCTACACCTTC.

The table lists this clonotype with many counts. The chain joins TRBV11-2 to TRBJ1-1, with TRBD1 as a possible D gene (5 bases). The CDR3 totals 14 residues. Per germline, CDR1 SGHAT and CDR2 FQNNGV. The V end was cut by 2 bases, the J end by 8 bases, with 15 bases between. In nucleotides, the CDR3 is TGTGCCAGCAGCTTAATATCCGGGGGACGGGAAGCTTTCTTT. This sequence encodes CASSLISGGREAFF.

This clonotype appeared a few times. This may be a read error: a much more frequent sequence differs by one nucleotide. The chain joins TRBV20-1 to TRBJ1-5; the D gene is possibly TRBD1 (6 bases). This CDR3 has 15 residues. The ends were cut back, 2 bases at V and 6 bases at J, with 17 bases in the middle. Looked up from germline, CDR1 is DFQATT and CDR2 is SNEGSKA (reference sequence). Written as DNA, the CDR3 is TGCAGTGCTAGACCCGTCGGGGGGGCTGGTCAGCCCCAGCATTTT. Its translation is CSARPVGGAGQPQHF.

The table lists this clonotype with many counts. CDR3: CASGTGYPPYEQYF. The CDR3 DNA sequence: TGTGCCAGCGGGACAGGGTACCCTCCCTACGAGCAGTACTTC. The V gene is TRBV6-1, the J gene TRBJ2-7; the match to TRBD1 covers 9 bases. The CDR3 sequence is 14 residues long. Germline V gives CDR1 MNHNS, CDR2 SASEGT. V trimming: 8 bases; J trimming: 2 bases; junction bases outside the gene matches: 7.

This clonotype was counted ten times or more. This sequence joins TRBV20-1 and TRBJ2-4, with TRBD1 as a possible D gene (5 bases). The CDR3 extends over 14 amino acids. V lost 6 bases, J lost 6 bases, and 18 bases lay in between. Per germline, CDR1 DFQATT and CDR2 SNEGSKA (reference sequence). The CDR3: CSAPPARVLNIQYF. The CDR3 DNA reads TGCAGTGCCCCCCCGGCCAGGGTGTTAAACATTCAGTACTTC.

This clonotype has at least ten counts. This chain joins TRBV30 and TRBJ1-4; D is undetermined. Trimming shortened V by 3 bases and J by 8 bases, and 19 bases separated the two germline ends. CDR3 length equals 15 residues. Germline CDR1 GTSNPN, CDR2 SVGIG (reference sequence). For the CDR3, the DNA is TGTGCCTGGAGCCCCGTAGGTGAGGTGGAGGAAAAACTGTTTTTT. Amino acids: CAWSPVGEVEEKLFF. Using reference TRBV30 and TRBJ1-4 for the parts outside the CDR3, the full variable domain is SQTIHQWPATLVQPVGSPLSLECTVEGTSNPNLYWYRQAAGRGLQLLFYSVGIGQISSEVPQNLSASRPQDRQFILSSKKLLLSDSGFYLCAWSPVGEVEEKLFFGSGTQLSVL.

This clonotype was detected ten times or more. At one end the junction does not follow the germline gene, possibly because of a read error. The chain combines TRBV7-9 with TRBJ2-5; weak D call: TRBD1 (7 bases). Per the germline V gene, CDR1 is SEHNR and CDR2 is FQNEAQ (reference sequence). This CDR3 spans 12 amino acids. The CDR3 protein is CASSPHGGGDSF. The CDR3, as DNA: TGTGCCAGCAGCCCCCACGGAGGGGGCGATTCGTTC.

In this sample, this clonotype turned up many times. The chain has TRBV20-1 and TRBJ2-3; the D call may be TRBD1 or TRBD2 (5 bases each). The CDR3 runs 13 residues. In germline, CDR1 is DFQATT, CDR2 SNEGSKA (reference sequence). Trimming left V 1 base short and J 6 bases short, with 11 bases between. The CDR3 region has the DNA TGCAGTGCTAGAGGGGGGACGGGGGATACGCAGTATTTT. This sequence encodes CSARGGTGDTQYF.

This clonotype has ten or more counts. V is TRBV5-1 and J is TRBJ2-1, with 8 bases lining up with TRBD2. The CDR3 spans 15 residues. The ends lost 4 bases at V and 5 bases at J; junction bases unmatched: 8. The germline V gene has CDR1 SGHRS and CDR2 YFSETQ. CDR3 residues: CASSLGLAHNNEQFF. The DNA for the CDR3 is TGCGCCAGCAGCCTAGGACTAGCCCATAACAATGAGCAGTTCTTC.

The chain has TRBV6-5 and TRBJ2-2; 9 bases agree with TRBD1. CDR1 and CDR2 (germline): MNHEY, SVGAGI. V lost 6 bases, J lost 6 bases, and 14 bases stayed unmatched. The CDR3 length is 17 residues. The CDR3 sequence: CASSYRGRRVHAGELFF. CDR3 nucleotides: TGTGCCAGCAGCTACAGGGGGCGCAGGGTGCACGCCGGGGAGCTGTTTTTT.

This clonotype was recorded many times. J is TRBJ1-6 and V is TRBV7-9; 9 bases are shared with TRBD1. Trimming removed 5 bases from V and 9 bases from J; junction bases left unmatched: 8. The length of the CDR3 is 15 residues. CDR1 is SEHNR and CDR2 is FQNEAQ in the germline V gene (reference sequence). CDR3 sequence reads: CASSQLDRGGSPLHF. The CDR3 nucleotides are TGTGCCAGCAGCCAACTGGACAGGGGTGGTTCACCCCTCCACTTT. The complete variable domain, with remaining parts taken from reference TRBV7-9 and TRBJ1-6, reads DTGVSQNPRHKITKRGQNVTFRCDPISEHNRLYWYRQTLGQGPEFLTYFQNEAQLEKSRLLSDRFSAERPKGSFSTLEIQRTEQGDSAMYLCASSQLDRGGSPLHFGNGTRLTVT.

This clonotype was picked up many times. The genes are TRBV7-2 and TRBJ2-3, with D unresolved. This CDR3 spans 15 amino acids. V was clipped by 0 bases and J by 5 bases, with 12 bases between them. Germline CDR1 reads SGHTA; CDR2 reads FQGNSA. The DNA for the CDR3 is TGTGCCAGCAGCTTAGCGGTCTCGACGCGAGATACGCAGTATTTT. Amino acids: CASSLAVSTRDTQYF.

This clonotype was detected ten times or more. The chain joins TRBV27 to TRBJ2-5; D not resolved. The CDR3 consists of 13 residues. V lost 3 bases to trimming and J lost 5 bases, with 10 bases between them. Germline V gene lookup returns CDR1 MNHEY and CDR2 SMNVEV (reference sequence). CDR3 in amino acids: CASSFTSGETQYF. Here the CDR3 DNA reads TGTGCCAGCAGTTTCACGAGTGGGGAGACCCAGTACTTC.

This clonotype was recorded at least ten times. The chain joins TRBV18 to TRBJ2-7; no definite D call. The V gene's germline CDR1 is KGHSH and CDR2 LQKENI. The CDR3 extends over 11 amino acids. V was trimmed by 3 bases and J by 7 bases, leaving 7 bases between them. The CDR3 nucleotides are TGTGCCAGCTCACCCGGATATGAGCAGTACTTC. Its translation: CASSPGYEQYF.

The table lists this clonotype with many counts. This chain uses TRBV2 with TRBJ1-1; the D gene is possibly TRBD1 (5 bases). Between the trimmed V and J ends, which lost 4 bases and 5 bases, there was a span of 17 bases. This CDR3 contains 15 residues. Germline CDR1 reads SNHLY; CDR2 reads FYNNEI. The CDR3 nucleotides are TGTGCCAGCAGTGTACTGGACATTACTTTGACTGAAGCTTTCTTT. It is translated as CASSVLDITLTEAFF.

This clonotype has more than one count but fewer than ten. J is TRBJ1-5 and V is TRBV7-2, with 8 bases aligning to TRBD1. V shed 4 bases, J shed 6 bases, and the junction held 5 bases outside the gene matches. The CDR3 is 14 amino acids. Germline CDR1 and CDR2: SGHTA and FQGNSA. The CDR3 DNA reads TGTGCCAGCAGCTCCGGACAGGGTTTTCAGCCCCAGCATTTT. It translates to CASSSGQGFQPQHF.

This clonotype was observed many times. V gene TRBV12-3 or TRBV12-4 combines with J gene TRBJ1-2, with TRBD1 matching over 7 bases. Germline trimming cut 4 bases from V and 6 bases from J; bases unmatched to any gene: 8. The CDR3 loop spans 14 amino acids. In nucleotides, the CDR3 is TGTGCCAGCAGTTCGAGACAGGGTGGCAATGGCTACACCTTC. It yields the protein CASSSRQGGNGYTF.

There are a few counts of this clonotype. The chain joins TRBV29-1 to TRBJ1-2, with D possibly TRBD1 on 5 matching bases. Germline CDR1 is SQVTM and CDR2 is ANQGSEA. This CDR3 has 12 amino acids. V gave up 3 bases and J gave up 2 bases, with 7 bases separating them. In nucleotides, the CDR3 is TGCAGCGTTGATCGGGACAACTATGGCTACACCTTC. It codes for CSVDRDNYGYTF.

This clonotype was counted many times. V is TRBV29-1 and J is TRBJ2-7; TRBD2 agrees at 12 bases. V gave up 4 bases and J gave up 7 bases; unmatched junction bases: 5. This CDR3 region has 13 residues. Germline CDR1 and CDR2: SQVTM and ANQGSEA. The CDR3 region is CSVGLAGAGEQYF. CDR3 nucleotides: TGCAGCGTTGGACTAGCGGGAGCGGGGGAGCAGTACTTC.

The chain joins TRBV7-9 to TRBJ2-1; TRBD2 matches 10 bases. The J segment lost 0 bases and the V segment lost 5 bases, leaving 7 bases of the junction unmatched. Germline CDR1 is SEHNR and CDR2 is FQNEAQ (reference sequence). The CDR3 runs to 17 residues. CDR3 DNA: TGTGCCAGCAGCCGGCTAGCGGGAGCCAGCTCCTACAATGAGCAGTTCTTC. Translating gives CASSRLAGASSYNEQFF.

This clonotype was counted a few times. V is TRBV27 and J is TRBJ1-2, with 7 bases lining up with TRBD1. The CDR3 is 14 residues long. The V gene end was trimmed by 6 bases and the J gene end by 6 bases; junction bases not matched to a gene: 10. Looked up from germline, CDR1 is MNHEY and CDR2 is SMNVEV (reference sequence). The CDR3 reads CASRTQGMRDGYTF. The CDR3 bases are TGTGCCAGCAGGACACAGGGGATGAGGGATGGCTACACCTTC.

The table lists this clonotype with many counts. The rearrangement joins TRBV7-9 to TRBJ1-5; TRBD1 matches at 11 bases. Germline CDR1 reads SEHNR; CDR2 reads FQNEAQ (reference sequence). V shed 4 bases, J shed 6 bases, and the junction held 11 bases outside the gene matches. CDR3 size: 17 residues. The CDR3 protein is CASSSHRPGTGGQPQHF. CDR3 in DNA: TGTGCCAGCAGCTCACATAGGCCTGGGACAGGGGGTCAGCCCCAGCATTTT.

CDR3 nucleotide sequence: TGTGCCAGCAGTCGCAGACACCTTCAGGGTACGCAGTATTTT. Protein: CASSRRHLQGTQYF. V gene TRBV28 combines with J gene TRBJ2-3, with a tentative D call TRBD1 (5 bases). Germline assignment: CDR1 MDHEN and CDR2 SYDVKM. This CDR3 is built from 14 residues. V was pared by 5 bases and J by 8 bases, with 17 bases between.

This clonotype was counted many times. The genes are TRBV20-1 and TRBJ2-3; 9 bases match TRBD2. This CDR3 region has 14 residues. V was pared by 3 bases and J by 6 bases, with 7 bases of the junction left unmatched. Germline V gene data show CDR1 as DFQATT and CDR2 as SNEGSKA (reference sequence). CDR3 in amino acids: CSARWREGHDTQYF. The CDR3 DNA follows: TGCAGTGCTAGGTGGCGGGAGGGCCATGATACGCAGTATTTT.

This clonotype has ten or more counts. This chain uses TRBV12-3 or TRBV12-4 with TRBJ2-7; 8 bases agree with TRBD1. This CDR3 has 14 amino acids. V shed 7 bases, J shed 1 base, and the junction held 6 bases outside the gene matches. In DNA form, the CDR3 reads TGTGCCAGCACCTTAGGGGACAGGTCCTACGAGCAGTACTTC. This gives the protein CASTLGDRSYEQYF.

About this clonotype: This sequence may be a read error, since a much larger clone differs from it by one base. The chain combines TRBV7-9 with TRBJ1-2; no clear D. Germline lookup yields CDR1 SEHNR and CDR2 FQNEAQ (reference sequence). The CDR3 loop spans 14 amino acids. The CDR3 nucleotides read TGTACCAGCAGCCAAGATGCCGGAGCCTATGGCTACACCTTC. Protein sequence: CTSSQDAGAYGYTF.

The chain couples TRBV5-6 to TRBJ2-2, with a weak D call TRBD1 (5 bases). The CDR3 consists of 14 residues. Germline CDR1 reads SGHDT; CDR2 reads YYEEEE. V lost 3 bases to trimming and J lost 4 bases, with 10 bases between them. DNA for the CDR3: TGTGCCAGCAGCTCAGACAGAACCACCGGGGAGCTGTTTTTT. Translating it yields CASSSDRTTGELFF.

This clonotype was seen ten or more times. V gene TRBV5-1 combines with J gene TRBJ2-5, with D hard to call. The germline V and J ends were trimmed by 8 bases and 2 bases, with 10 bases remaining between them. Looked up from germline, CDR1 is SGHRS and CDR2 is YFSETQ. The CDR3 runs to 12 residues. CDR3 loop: CASATDQETQYF. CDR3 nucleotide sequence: TGCGCCAGTGCGACCGATCAAGAGACCCAGTACTTC.

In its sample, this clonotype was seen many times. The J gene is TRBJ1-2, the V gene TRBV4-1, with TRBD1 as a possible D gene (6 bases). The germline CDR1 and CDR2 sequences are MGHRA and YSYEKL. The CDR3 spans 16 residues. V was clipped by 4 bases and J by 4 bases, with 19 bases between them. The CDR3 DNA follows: TGCGCCAGCAGCCCTTGGGGGGGCGCCGCGGTCTATGGCTACACCTTC. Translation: CASSPWGGAAVYGYTF.

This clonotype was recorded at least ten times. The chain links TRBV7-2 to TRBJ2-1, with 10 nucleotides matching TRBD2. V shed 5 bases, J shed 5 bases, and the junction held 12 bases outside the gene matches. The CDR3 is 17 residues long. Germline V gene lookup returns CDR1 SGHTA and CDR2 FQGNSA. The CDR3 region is CASSTQSGGLANNEQFF. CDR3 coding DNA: TGTGCCAGCAGCACCCAATCCGGGGGACTAGCGAACAATGAGCAGTTCTTC.